This T cell receptor (beta chain) came from a study of cytomegalovirus exposure and HLA in healthy donors. Findings and limits, study-wide: Most sequenced TCRs were rare (though some public TCRs occurred in many donors). An analysis that came later showed most CMV-associated TCR beta chains appearing HLA-restricted. The classifier, whose performance was assessed in both the original and validation cohorts, reportedly diagnosed cytomegalovirus status with high specificity and sensitivity.

In the PCR, 60 Vbeta and 13 Jbeta primers were used. The assay was immunoSEQ multiplex PCR, and TCRdb's table has in-frame clones only and misses some. The repertoire holds about 180,000 clones, with approximately 80% as singletons. Remarks on this clone: The target antigen is unknown.

The V segment lost 0 bases and the J segment 6 bases; nucleotides outside the gene matches: 0. This CDR3 region has 12 residues. The germline CDR1 and CDR2 sequences are GTSNPN and SVGIG (reference sequence). Although they were nominally healthy when sampled, donors likely had unrecorded immune exposures. This receptor was taken from a girl aged 5 to 17 in good health and CMV-seropositive. This chain joins TRBV30 and TRBJ1-2; 8 nucleotides agree with TRBD1. Sequenced input: PBMCs. CDR3 coding DNA: TGTGCCTGGAGTGTGACAGGGGATGGCTACACCTTC. It translates to CAWSVTGDGYTF.